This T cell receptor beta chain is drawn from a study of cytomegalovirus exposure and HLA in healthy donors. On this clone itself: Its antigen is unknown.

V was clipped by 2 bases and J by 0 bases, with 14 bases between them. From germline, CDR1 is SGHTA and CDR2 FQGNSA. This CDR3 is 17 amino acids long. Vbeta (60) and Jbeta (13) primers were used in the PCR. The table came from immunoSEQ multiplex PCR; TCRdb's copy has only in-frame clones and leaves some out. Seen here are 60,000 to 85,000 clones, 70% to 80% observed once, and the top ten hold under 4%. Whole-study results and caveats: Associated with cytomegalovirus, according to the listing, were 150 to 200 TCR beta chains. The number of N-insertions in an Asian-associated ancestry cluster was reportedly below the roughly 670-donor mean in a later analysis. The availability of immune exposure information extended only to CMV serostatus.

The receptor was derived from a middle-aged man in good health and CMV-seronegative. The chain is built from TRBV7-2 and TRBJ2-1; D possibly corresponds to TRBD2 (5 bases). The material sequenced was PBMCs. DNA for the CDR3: TGTGCCAGCAGCTTATTTGGACTCCTTAGCTCCTACAATGAGCAGTTCTTC. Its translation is CASSLFGLLSSYNEQFF.